This paragraph reports one TCR beta chain. Which antigen it targets is not known. Base qualities are missing; no much larger clone stands one base away. The immunoSEQ assay was applied to genomic DNA for TCRB CDR3 sequencing. Turning to the authors' computational methods: Only productive TCRB rearrangements were included in the analyses. Defining a clone by its unique TCRB CDR3 sequence, the study calculated clonality as a productive clonality index derived from Shannon entropy. Repertoire overlap for a pair of samples was computed from each clone's template counts relative to total templates per sample. V-gene usage measured by flow cytometry correlated with TCRB sequencing V-gene usage, with a Spearman r of approximately 0.6. In its TCRdb copy, this immuneACCESS table keeps in-frame sequences only and misses some clones. Where compared with another copy, unresolved V genes explain less than half of these, and the others have no known cause. The V and J calls and clone size come from that table; D and trimming were worked out from the DNA. The sample table contains several thousand clones; only one count was recorded for 60% of them. The ten largest clonotypes hold about 24% of the sample.

The entry originates in a study of somatic mutations in cytotoxic T cells in rheumatoid arthritis (dated by TCRdb to the late 2010s). About the study as a whole: Some T-cell populations stained with V beta antibodies were sorted by flow on a FACSAria II or Sony SH800 to nearly 100% purity, with sorted V beta1+ cells additionally subjected to TCRB sequencing. Whether expanded CD8+ T-cell clones in untreated, newly diagnosed rheumatoid arthritis carry somatic mutations was the study question, and clonality was characterized with TCRB deep sequencing. TCRB deep sequencing was performed for 55 to 65 rheumatoid arthritis patients and about 20 healthy controls. Patient and control groups had essentially identical median ages. The paper as a whole reports these results and caveats: The expanded CD8+ clones had unknown antigen targets, and not appearing in virus-specific databases did not rule out that they were virus-specific. Rheumatoid arthritis patients and age-matched healthy controls did not significantly differ in CD8+ T-cell clonality. An increase of CD8+ clonality with age was seen in patients (Spearman r ≈ 0.49) but not in healthy controls. In about an eighth of the roughly 65 patients, more than 20% of CD8+ cells belonged to the largest CD8+ clone, while several identical CD8+ TCRB sequences were shared between blood and synovial fluid.

The roughly 20 healthy controls were blood donors whose buffy coats were used; they had a median age of roughly 50 years (range 21-70), and 45% to 55% were female. On an AutoMACS, CD4+ and CD8+ cells were isolated via positive magnetic bead selection, and their purity was verified by flow cytometry. Peripheral blood mononuclear cells were obtained using density gradient separation with Ficoll-Paque PLUS. Using Nucleospin Tissue or Tissue XS kits, DNA was extracted from CD4-enriched, CD8-enriched or PBMC samples, with quantification by a Qubit 2.0 fluorometer. Source material: CD8+ T cells sorted from blood. This sequence originates from a woman aged 40 to 55 in good health.

CDR3 protein: CASSSQGLGTNEKLFF. At the DNA level, the sequence is TGTGCCAGCAGTTCACAGGGCCTAGGAACTAATGAAAAACTGTTTTTT. The chain is encoded by TRBV6-5 joined to TRBJ1-4, and perhaps TRBD1 as D gene, on 6 matching bases. CDR1 and CDR2 were assigned from the germline V gene as MNHEY and SVGAGI. Cut back by 4 bases and 1 base, the V and J ends lie 13 bases apart. From cysteine to phenylalanine, the CDR3 is 16 amino acids long. The DNA shown is the 48-base CDR3, in frame from base 1.